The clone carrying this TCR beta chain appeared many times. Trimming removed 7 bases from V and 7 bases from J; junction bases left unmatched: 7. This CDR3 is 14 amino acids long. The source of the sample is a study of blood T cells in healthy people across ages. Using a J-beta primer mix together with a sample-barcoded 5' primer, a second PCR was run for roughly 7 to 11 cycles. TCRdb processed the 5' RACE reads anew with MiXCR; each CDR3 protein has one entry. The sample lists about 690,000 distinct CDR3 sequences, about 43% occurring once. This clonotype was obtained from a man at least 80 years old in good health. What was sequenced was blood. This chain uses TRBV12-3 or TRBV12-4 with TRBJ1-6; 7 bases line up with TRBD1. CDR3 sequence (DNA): TGTGCCAGCACTATGGGACAGAGCAATTCACCCCTCCACTTT. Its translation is CASTMGQSNSPLHF.